This T cell receptor (beta chain) stems from a study of identical twins. General study points: Modelling underestimated the level of out-of-frame TCR alpha sharing observed in monozygotic twins. Abundant cord blood beta clonotypes carried fewer insertions; memory repertoires showed none.

This clonotype was counted a few times. Its target is unknown. The cDNA had a unique molecular identifier and a template-switch universal primer site. TCRdb processed the 5' RACE reads anew with MiXCR; each CDR3 protein has one entry. Found here are around 230,000 distinct CDR3 sequences, less than 9.5% of them singletons; the top ten hold approximately 5.1%. Between the trimmed V and J ends, which lost 9 bases and 0 bases, there was a span of 11 bases. The CDR3 length is 13 residues. Germline V gives CDR1 MNHNS, CDR2 SASEGT. V and J are TRBV6-1 and TRBJ1-2; the D is unclear. Sequencing used memory (CD45RO+) T cells sorted from blood. The receptor was derived from a woman under 30 in good health. CDR3 in DNA: TGTGCCAGTAGGGTGGAGACTAACTATGGCTACACCTTC. This codes for CASRVETNYGYTF.